The clone carrying this TCR beta chain was counted a single time. Its target is not known. Naive CD8 cells lacked CD45RO and underwent positive selection for CCR7, leaving out terminally differentiated effector memory CD45RA+ cells. Sequencing was at deep level. The input for sorted-subset replicate PCRs was approximately 210 ng DNA, around 30,000 T cell genomes. Only in-frame clones appear in the TCRdb table, and some are missing; sequencing was by immunoSEQ multiplex PCR. The sample contains over 800,000 clones, over 90% of which appear only once. These data originate in a study of shared clonotypes between healthy human individuals. CDR1 is SEHNR, CDR2 FQNEAQ, per germline (reference sequence). Trimming stripped 3 bases from V and 0 bases from J, with 8 bases between. The CDR3 has 15 amino acids. General study findings and limits: Exclusively blood specimens were collected; tissue repertoires likely differ. It was expected that sequencing depth would affect clonotype sharing among donors.

The sequenced sample consisted of naive CD8+ T cells sorted from blood. This clonotype was obtained from a man aged 25 to 40 in good health. The J gene is TRBJ2-2, the V gene TRBV7-9; possibly TRBD1 for D (5 bases). As DNA, the CDR3 is TGTGCCAGCAGCTTTGGGGCGACGAACACCGGGGAGCTGTTTTTT. As protein: CASSFGATNTGELFF.